This T cell receptor beta chain emerged from a study of blood T cell repertoires in COVID-19. On the study more broadly: PBMCs, B-cell-depleted T cells, or T cells provided the cDNA or gDNA that made up the material.

In the authors' workflow: Estimation of nucleated cell counts was performed using reference gene primer amplification. Clones were read by immunoSEQ multiplex PCR, and TCRdb kept only the in-frame ones, dropping some. That table supplies the V and J calls and clone size; D and trimming were determined from the DNA. The data show over 200,000 clones, about nine tenths seen once. Germline values: CDR1 WNHNN, CDR2 SYGVQD (reference sequence). The CDR3 covers 15 residues. V shed 11 bases and J shed 2 bases, with 20 bases lying between them. The study assigned cohorts using participant-reported clinical history.

The sequenced material came from PBMCs or T cells enriched from blood (not recorded which). This clonotype was obtained from a man aged 25 to 45 who had recovered from COVID-19. The chain uses TRBV10-1 and TRBJ2-3, with D hard to call. The CDR3 DNA follows: TGCGCCGGGCGACCTACCTTTCGTTTCACAGATACGCAGTATTTT. This gives the protein CAGRPTFRFTDTQYF.